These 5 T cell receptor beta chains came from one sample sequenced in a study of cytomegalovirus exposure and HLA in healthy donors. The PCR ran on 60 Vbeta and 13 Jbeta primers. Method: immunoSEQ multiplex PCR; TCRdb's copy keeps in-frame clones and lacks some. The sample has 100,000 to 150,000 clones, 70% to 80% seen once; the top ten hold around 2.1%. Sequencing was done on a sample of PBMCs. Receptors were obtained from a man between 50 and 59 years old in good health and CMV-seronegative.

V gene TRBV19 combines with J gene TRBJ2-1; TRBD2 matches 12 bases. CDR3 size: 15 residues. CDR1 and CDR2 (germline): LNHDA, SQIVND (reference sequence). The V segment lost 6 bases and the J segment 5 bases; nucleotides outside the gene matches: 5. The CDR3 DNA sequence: TGTGCCAGTAGGACTAGCGGGGGACACCACAATGAGCAGTTCTTC. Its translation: CASRTSGGHHNEQFF. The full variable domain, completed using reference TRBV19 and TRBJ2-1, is DGGITQSPKYLFRKEGQNVTLSCEQNLNHDAMYWYRQDPGQGLRLIYYSQIVNDFQKGDIAEGYSVSREKKESFPLTVTSAQKNPTAFYLCASRTSGGHHNEQFFGPGTRLTVL.

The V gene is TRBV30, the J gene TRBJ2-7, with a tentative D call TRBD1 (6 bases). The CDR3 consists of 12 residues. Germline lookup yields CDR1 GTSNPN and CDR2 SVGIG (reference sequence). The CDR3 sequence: CASRTENYEQYF. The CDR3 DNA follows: TGTGCGTCAAGGACAGAAAACTACGAGCAGTACTTC.

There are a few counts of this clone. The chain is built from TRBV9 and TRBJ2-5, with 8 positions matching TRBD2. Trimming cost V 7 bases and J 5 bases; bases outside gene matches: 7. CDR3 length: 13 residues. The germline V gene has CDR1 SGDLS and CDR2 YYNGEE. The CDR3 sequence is CASGSPSGETQYF. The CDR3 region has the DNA TGTGCCAGCGGTTCTCCTAGCGGGGAGACCCAGTACTTC.

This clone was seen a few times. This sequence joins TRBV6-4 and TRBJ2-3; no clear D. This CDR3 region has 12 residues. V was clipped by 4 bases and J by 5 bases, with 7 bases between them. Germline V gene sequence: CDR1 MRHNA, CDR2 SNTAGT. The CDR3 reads CASSAPGDTQYF. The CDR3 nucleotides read TGTGCCAGCAGTGCCCCGGGAGATACGCAGTATTTT.

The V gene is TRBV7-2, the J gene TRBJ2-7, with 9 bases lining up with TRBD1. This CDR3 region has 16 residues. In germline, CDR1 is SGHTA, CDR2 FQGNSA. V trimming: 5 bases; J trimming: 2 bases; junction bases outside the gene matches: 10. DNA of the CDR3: TGTGCCAGCAGCCCCGCGGGACAGGGTTCCCCCTACGAGCAGTACGTC. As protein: CASSPAGQGSPYEQYV.